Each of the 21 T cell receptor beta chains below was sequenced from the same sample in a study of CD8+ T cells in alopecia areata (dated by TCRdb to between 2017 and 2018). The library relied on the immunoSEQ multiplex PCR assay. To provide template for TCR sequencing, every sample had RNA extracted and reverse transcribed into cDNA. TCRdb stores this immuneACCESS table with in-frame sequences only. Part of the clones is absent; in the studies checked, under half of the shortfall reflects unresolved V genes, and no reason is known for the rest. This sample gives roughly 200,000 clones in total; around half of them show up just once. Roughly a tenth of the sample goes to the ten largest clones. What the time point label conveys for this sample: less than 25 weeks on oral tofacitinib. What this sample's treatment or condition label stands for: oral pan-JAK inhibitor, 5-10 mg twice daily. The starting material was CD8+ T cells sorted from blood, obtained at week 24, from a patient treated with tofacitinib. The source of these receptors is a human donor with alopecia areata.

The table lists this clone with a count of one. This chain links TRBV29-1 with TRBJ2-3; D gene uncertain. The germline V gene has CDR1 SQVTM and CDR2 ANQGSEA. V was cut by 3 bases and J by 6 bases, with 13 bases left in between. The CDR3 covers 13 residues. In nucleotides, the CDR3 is TGCAGCGTTGATGGCCGGGTGAGGGATACGCAGTATTTT. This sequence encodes CSVDGRVRDTQYF.

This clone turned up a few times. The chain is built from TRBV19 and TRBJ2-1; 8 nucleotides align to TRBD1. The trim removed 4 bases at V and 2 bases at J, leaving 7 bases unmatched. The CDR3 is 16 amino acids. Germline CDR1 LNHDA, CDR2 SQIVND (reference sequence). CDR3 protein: CASSTWTGKAYNEQFF. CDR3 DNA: TGTGCCAGTAGTACTTGGACAGGGAAGGCCTACAATGAGCAGTTCTTC.

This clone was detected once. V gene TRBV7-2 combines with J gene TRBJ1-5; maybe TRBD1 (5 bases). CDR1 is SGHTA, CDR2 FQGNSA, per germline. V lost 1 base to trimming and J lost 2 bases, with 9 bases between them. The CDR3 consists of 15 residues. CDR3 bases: TGTGCCAGCAGCTTAGGGGGAGGGGGCAATCAGCCCCAGCATTTT. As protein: CASSLGGGGNQPQHF.

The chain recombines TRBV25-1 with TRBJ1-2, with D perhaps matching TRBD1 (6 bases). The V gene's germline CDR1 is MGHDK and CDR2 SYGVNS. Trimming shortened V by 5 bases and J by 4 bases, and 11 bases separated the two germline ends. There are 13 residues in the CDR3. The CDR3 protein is CASSLQGIYGYTF. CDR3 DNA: TGTGCCAGCAGTCTTCAGGGGATCTATGGCTACACCTTC.

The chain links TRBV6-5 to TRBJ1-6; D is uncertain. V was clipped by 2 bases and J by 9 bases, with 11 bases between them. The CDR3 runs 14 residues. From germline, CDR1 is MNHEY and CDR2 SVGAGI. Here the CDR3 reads CASSYGEGGSPLHF. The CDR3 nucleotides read TGTGCCAGCAGTTACGGGGAGGGTGGTTCACCCCTCCACTTT.

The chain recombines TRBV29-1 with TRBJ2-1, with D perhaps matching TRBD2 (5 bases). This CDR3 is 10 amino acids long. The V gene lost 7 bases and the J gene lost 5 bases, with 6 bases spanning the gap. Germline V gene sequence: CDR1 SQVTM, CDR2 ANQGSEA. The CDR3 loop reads CSAGDNEQFF. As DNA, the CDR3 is TGCAGCGCCGGGGACAATGAGCAGTTCTTC.

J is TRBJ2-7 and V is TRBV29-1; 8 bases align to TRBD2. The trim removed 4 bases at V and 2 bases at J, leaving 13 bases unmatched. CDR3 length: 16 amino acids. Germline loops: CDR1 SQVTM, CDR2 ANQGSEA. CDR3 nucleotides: TGCAGCGTTGGAACCAATCCAGCGGGGGCTCCCTACGAGCAGTACTTC. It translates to CSVGTNPAGAPYEQYF.

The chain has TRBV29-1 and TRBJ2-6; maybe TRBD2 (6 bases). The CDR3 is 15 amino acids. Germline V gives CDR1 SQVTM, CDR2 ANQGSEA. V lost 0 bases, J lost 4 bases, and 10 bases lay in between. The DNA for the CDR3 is TGCAGCGTTGAAGATCAGGGAGGAGGGGCCAACGTCCTGACTTTC. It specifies CSVEDQGGGANVLTF.

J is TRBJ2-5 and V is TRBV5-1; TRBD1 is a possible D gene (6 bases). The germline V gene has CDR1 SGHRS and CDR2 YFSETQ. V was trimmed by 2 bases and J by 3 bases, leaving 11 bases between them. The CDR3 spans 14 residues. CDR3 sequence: CASSFTGIEETQYF. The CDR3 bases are TGCGCCAGCAGCTTCACAGGGATTGAAGAGACCCAGTACTTC.

DNA for the CDR3: TGTGCCAGCAGCTTGTGGACAGATGGATCCCAAGAGACCCAGTACTTC. Encoded protein: CASSLWTDGSQETQYF. The chain combines TRBV5-6 with TRBJ2-5, with D perhaps TRBD1 (6 bases). This CDR3 region has 16 residues. Germline lookup yields CDR1 SGHDT and CDR2 YYEEEE. The ends were cut back, 1 base at V and 1 base at J, with 14 bases in the middle.

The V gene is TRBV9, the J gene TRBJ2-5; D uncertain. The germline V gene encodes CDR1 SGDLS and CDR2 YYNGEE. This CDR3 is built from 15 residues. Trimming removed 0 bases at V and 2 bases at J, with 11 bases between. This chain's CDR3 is CASSVVGGSQETQYF. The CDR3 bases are TGTGCCAGCAGCGTAGTGGGCGGATCTCAAGAGACCCAGTACTTC.

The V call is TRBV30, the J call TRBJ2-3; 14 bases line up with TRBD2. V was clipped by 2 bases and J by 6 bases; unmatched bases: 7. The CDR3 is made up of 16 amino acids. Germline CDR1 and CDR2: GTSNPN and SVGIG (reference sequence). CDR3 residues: CAWSILTSGGADTQYF. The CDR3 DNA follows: TGTGCCTGGAGTATACTGACTAGCGGGGGGGCCGATACGCAGTATTTT.

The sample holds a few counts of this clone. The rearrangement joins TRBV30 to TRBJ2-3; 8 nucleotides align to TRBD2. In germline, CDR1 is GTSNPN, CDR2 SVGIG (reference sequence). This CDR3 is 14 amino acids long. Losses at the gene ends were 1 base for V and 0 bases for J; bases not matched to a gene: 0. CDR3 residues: CAWSERGSTDTQYF. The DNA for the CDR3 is TGTGCCTGGAGTGAGCGGGGGAGCACAGATACGCAGTATTTT.

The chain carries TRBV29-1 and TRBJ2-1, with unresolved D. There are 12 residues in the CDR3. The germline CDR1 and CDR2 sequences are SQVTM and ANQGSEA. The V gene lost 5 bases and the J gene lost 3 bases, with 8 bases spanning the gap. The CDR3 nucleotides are TGCAGCGTTCCTAGACTCTACAATGAGCAGTTCTTC. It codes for CSVPRLYNEQFF.

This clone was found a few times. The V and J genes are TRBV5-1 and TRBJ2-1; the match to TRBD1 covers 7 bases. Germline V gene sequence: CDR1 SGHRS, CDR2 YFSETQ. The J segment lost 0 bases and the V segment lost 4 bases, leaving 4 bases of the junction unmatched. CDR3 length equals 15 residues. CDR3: CASSVTGSSYNEQFF. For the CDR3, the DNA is TGCGCCAGCAGCGTGACAGGGAGCTCCTACAATGAGCAGTTCTTC.

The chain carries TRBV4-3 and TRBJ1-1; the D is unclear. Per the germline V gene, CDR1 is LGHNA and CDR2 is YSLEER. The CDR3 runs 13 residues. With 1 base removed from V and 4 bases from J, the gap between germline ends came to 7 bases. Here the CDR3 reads CASSQGSVTEAFF. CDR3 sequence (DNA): TGCGCCAGCAGCCAAGGCAGCGTCACTGAAGCTTTCTTT.

The CDR3 DNA reads as TGCGCCAGCAGCCAAGACCAGGGTGATGGAAACACCATATATTTT. Translating it yields CASSQDQGDGNTIYF. The chain recombines TRBV4-3 with TRBJ1-3, with a tentative D call TRBD1 (5 bases). V was cut by 0 bases and J by 3 bases, with 9 bases left in between. This CDR3 contains 15 residues. Germline-derived CDR1 and CDR2 are LGHNA and YSLEER.

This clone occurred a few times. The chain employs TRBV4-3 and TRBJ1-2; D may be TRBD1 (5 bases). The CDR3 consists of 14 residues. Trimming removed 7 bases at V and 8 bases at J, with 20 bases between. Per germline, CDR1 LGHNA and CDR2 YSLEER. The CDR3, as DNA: TGCGCCAGCACCCCCGGGACTCAAGGACAAGGCTACACCTTC. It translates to CASTPGTQGQGYTF.

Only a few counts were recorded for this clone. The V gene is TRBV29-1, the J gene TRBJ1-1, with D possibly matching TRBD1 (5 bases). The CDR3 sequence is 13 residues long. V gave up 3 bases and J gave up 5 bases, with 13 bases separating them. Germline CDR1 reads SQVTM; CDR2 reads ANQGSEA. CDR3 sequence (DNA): TGCAGCGTTGACGGGGGAGTGAGGACTGAAGCTTTCTTT. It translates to CSVDGGVRTEAFF.

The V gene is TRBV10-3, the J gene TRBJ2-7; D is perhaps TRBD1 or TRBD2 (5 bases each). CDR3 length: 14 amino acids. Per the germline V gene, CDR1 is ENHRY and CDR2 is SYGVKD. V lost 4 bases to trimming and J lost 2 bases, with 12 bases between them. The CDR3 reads CAISGGSKTYEQYF. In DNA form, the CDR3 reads TGTGCCATCAGTGGGGGGAGTAAGACCTACGAGCAGTACTTC.

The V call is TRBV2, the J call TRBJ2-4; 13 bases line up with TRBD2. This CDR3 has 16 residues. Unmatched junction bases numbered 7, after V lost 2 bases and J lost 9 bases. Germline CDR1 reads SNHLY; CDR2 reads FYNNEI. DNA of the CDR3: TGTGCCAGCAGTGAATTCGGACTAGCGGGGGCTAGCATTCAGTACTTC. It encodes CASSEFGLAGASIQYF.